This TCR beta chain was identified in a study of blood T cells in healthy people across ages. About the study: About one barcoded beta molecule per two T cells was captured by template switching.

Germline loops: CDR1 LGHNA, CDR2 YNFKEQ. This CDR3 is 16 amino acids long. Losses at the gene ends were 5 bases for V and 1 base for J; bases not matched to a gene: 7. The second PCR ran roughly 7 to 11 cycles with a sample-barcoded 5' primer and J-beta primers. All samples gave at least 2.5 million CDR3-containing paired-end reads. Each CDR3 protein gets one entry after TCRdb re-called the 5' RACE reads with MiXCR. The sample yields 2 million or so distinct CDR3 sequences, around 48% seen once. This clonotype was counted once. Sequenced: blood. The TCR was taken from a woman aged 35 to 49 in good health. This chain joins TRBV4-2 and TRBJ2-3; 9 bases map to TRBD2. CDR3 in amino acids: CASSDGVAGGTDTQYF. The CDR3 coding sequence is TGTGCCAGCAGCGACGGGGTAGCGGGGGGCACAGATACGCAGTATTTT.